This T cell receptor beta chain is from a study of Graves' ophthalmopathy and Graves' hyperthyroidism. Broader study findings: Most thyroid clonotypes expanded beyond 0.001 frequency were also found in blood.

Many counts were recorded for this clonotype. The antigen remains unidentified. Trimming stripped 2 bases from V and 4 bases from J, with 14 bases between. Germline V gene lookup returns CDR1 SNHLY and CDR2 FYNNEI. This CDR3 is 15 amino acids long. The study amplified TCR beta CDR3 regions using RNA transcripts. First-round RT-PCR with HTBI primers preceded a second-round multiplex PCR. TCRdb reanalysed the multiplex PCR reads using MiXCR and keeps one entry per CDR3 protein. The sample contains 300,000 to 400,000 distinct CDR3 sequences, about 15% of which appear only once. The chain combines TRBV2 with TRBJ1-1; D is perhaps TRBD1 (6 bases). This TCR was sampled from an adult woman with stable Graves' hyperthyroidism. The sequenced sample was peripheral blood. As DNA, the CDR3 is TGTGCCAGCAGTGAAAGACAGGTCGGGACCACTGAAGCTTTCTTT. It is translated as CASSERQVGTTEAFF.